This record covers a single TCR beta chain. Its cognate antigen is unknown. This record belongs to a study of cytomegalovirus exposure and HLA in healthy donors. Study-level results: CMV antigen specificity of three CMV-associated chains was confirmed in vitro.

The PCR used 60 Vbeta and 13 Jbeta primers. Data came from immunoSEQ multiplex PCR; TCRdb stores just in-frame clones and leaves some out. The top ten hold less than 2% of the sample, which has about 140,000 clones, nearly 80% seen once. The sequence was collected from a woman younger than 45 in good health and CMV-seronegative. Material for sequencing was PBMCs.

The CDR3 DNA reads as TGTGCCCACGGAAGGGGGCCCGATGAAGCTTTCTTT. Translation gives CAHGRGPDEAFF. This chain uses TRBV6-1 with TRBJ1-1, with 7 bases matching TRBD1. The V and J ends lost 11 bases and 7 bases, in that order; junction bases with no gene match: 10. The germline CDR1 and CDR2 sequences are MNHNS and SASEGT. The CDR3 consists of 12 residues.